The clone carrying this T cell receptor beta chain is categorized as medium-sized. The PCR made use of 60 Vbeta and 13 Jbeta primers. In the original workflow: Unique TCR beta chains totaled some 78 million in a later count, with some 10 million of them shared. Using immunoSEQ multiplex PCR, the repertoire was profiled, and TCRdb retains in-frame clones only, with some absent. V, J and clone size reflect that table, while D and trimming were determined from the DNA. This table has 130,000 or so clones, roughly 78% appearing once. These data belong to a study of cytomegalovirus exposure and HLA in healthy donors. Sequencing input: PBMCs. This TCR was recovered from a young man in good health and CMV-seronegative.

CDR3: CASSGQGWNEQFF. DNA for the CDR3: TGTGCCAGCAGTGGACAGGGATGGAATGAGCAGTTCTTC. This chain uses TRBV27 with TRBJ2-1; 8 nucleotides line up with TRBD1. Germline V gene sequence: CDR1 MNHEY, CDR2 SMNVEV (reference sequence). V shed 5 bases, J shed 7 bases, and the junction held 4 bases outside the gene matches. This CDR3 region has 13 residues.